A single sample gave rise to the 3 T cell receptor beta chains below, sequenced in a study of beta chain features in type 1 diabetes. Their recognized antigens are unknown. The whole isolated RNA underwent reverse transcription, so sequencing captured expressed TCRB transcripts. The protocol was immunoSEQ multiplex PCR, while the TCRdb copy is restricted to in-frame clones and leaves out a portion. The repertoire has 640,000 or so clones, around an eighth of them found once; the top ten carry less than 0.025%. Findings and caveats of the study: When Type 1 diabetes patients were examined, their TCRB CDR3s proved moderately but significantly shorter in all four CD4+ subsets.

The sample consisted of naive CD4+ T cells from blood. The receptor set was obtained from a man younger than 35 with type 1 diabetes.

This chain links TRBV30 with TRBJ1-5, with a tentative D call TRBD1 (5 bases). V dropped 2 bases and J dropped 7 bases, with 15 bases sitting between them. The germline V gene has CDR1 GTSNPN and CDR2 SVGIG (reference sequence). This CDR3 has 14 amino acids. The CDR3 DNA sequence: TGTGCCTGGAGTCGGGGGTATGAGAGCCAGCCCCAGCATTTT. It is translated as CAWSRGYESQPQHF. The full variable domain, completed using reference TRBV30 and TRBJ1-5, is SQTIHQWPATLVQPVGSPLSLECTVEGTSNPNLYWYRQAAGRGLQLLFYSVGIGQISSEVPQNLSASRPQDRQFILSSKKLLLSDSGFYLCAWSRGYESQPQHFGDGTRLSIL.

This clone has just a few counts. The J gene is TRBJ1-1, the V gene TRBV30; D remains ambiguous. Trimming left V 8 bases short and J 0 bases short, with 10 bases between. Germline CDR1 and CDR2: GTSNPN and SVGIG (reference sequence). The CDR3 runs 12 residues. This CDR3 is CARTKVNTEAFF. The CDR3 DNA is TGTGCCCGGACCAAGGTGAACACTGAAGCTTTCTTT.

A few counts support this clone. V is TRBV28 and J is TRBJ2-1; the D is unclear. Looked up from germline, CDR1 is MDHEN and CDR2 is SYDVKM. The CDR3 has 14 residues. With 2 bases removed from V and 5 bases from J, the gap between germline ends came to 10 bases. The CDR3 DNA sequence: TGTGCCAGCAGTTTACCCGTCGTTAACAATGAGCAGTTCTTC. It codes for CASSLPVVNNEQFF. The variable domain in full, with the rest retrieved from reference TRBV28 and TRBJ2-1, is DVKVTQSSRYLVKRTGEKVFLECVQDMDHENMFWYRQDPGLGLRLIYFSYDVKMKEKGDIPEGYSVSREKKERFSLILESASTNQTSMYLCASSLPVVNNEQFFGPGTRLTVL.